This note documents a single T cell receptor beta chain sequence. Its antigen is undetermined. Treatment reported: 10-day PBMC culture with coronavirus spike peptide pools or control peptides (ViraFEST assay). TCR sequencing followed the expansion of antigen-specific T cells with peptide pools in ViraFEST. Germline V gene data show CDR1 as LNHNV and CDR2 as YYDKDF (reference sequence). V was cut by 1 base and J by 5 bases, with 15 bases left in between. The CDR3 runs to 17 residues. With the Oncomine TCR Beta short-read assay, DNA from cultured CD4+ T cells was sequenced. Genomic DNA was isolated from CD4+ T cells that had been cultured. A single record per CDR3 protein comes from TCRdb applying MiXCR to the PCR reads. Among 15,000 to 20,000 distinct CDR3 sequences, 53% were seen once, and the ten largest hold under 20%. This specimen comes from a study of vaccination and CD4 T cells after COVID-19.

The gene calls are TRBV15 and TRBJ1-6; the D gene is possibly TRBD1 (6 bases). The receptor comes from a human donor who had recovered from COVID-19. The sample consisted of CD4+ T cells from blood, cultured in vitro, taken before SARS-CoV-2 vaccination. As DNA, the CDR3 is TGTGCCACCAGCAGAGTCTTGGGGGGGCAGCATAATTCACCCCTCCACTTT. Translation gives CATSRVLGGQHNSPLHF.